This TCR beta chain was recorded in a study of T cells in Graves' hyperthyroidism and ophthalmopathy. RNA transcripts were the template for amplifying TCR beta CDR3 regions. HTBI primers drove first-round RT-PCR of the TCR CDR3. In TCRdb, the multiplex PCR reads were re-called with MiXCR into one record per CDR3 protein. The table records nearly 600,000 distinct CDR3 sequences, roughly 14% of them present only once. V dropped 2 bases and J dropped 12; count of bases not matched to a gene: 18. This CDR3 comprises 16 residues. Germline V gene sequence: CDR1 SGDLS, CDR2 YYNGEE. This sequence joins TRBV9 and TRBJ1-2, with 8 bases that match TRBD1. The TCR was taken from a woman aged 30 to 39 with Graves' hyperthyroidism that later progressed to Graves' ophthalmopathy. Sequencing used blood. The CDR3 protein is CASSVAPNGQGQVDTF. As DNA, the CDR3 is TGTGCCAGCAGCGTTGCACCGAACGGACAGGGCCAGGTCGACACCTTC.